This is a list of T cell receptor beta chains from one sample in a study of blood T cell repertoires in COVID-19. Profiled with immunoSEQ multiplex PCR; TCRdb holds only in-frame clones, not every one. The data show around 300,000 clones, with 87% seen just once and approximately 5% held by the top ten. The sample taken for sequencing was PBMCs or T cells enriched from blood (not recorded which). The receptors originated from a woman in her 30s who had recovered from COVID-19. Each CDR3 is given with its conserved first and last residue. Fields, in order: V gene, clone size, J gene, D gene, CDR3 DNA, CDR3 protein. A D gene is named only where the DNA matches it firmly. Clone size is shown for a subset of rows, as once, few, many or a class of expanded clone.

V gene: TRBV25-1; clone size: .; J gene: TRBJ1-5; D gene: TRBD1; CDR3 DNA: TGTGCCAGCAGTGTAGGGGGCAGCCAGCCCCAGCATTTT; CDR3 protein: CASSVGGSQPQHF
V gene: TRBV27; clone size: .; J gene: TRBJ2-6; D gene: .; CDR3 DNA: TGTGCCAGCAGTCTGGAGTCCGCTGGGGCCAACGTCCTGACTTTC; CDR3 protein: CASSLESAGANVLTF
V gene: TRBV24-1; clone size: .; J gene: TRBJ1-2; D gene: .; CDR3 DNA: TGTGCCACCAGTGACGTATATCGGTTCCATGGCTACACCTTC; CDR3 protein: CATSDVYRFHGYTF
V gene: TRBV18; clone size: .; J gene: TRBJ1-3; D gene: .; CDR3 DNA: TGTGCCAGCTCACCCCTCCGGGAAATGAGGGGAAACACCATATATTTT; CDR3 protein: CASSPLREMRGNTIYF
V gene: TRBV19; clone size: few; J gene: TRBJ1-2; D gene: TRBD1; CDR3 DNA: TGTGCCAGTAGGACTACAGGGGTCTTGTACGGCTACACCTTC; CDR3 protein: CASRTTGVLYGYTF
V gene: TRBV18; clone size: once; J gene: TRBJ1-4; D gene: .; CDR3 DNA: TGTGCCAGCTCATCCGCAACTAATGAAAAACTGTTTTTT; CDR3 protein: CASSSATNEKLFF
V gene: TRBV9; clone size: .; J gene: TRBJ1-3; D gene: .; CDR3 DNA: TGTGCCAGCAGCGTAGAACGAGGCAGGGCGGCTGGAAACACCATATATTTT; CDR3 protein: CASSVERGRAAGNTIYF
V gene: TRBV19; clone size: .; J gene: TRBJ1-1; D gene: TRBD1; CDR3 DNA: TGTGCCAGTAGGGTGGACAGGTGGAACACTGAAGCTTTCTTT; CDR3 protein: CASRVDRWNTEAFF
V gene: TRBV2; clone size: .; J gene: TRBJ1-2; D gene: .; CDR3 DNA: TGTGCCAGCAGTGAAGTGGGGGGATCGAGCTATGGCTACACCTTC; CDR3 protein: CASSEVGGSSYGYTF
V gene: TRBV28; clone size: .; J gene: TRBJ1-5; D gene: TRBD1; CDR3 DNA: TGTGCCAGCAGTACCGTACAGGGGCCGGGCAATCAGCCCCAGCATTTT; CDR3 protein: CASSTVQGPGNQPQHF
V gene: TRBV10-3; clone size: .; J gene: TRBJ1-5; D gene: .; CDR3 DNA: TGTGCCATCAGTGAGTCAACGGATCAGCCCCAGCATTTT; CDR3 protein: CAISESTDQPQHF
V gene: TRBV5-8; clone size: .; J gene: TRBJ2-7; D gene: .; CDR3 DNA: TGTGCCAGCAGCCGCCGTCGGGGTTCAGTCTACGAGCAGTACTTC; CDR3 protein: CASSRRRGSVYEQYF
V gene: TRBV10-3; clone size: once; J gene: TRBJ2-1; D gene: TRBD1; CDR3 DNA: TGTGCCATCAGTGAGTCGACAGGGGGCTCGGGTGAGCAGTTCTTC; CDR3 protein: CAISESTGGSGEQFF
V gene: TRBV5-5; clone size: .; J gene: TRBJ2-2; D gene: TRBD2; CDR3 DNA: TGTGCCAGCAGCCTCAGACTAGCGGGGGGGTCCACCGGGGAGCTGTTTTTT; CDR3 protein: CASSLRLAGGSTGELFF
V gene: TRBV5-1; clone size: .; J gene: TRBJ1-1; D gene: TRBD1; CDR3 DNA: TGCGCCAGCAGCTTGGGGTCAGGGGGCATCACTGAAGCTTTCTTT; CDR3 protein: CASSLGSGGITEAFF
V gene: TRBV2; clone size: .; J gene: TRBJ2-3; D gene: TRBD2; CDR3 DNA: TGTGCCAGCAGTGTACTAGCGGGGAACACAGATACGCAGTATTTT; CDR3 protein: CASSVLAGNTDTQYF
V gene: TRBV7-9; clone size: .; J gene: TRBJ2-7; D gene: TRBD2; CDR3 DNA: TGTGCCAGCAGCACGACGGGACTAGCGGGGGGGCTTTCTGTTCCCACCTACGAGCAGTACTTC; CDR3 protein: CASSTTGLAGGLSVPTYEQYF
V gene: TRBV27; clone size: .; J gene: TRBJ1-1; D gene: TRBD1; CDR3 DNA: TGTGCCAGCAGGCCGCGACAGGGACGAACTGAAGCTTTCTTT; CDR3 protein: CASRPRQGRTEAFF
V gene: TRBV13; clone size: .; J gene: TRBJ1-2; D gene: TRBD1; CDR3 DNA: TGTGCCAGCAGCCCCCGGGACAGGGGCAGGAGTGGCTATGGCTACACCTTC; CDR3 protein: CASSPRDRGRSGYGYTF
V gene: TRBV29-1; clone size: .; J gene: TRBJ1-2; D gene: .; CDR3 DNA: TGCAGCGCCCTGGGGGGTAACTATGGCTACACCTTC; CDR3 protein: CSALGGNYGYTF
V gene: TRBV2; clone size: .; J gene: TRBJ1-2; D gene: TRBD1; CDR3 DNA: TGTGCCAGCAGGGCAGTTCCGGGACAGGGGAACTATGGCTACACCTTC; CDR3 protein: CASRAVPGQGNYGYTF
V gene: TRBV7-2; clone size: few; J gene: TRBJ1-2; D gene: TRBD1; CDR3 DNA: TGTGCCAGCAGCTTAGGCCGGGACAGGGATGGCTACACCTTC; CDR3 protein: CASSLGRDRDGYTF
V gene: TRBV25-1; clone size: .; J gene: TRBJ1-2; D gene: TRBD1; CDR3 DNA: TGTGCCAGCAGTGAATATTTCACAGGGGACGGCTACACCTTC; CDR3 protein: CASSEYFTGDGYTF
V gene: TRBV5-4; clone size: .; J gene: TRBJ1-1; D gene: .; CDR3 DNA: TGTGCCAGCAGCTCCCTTGGTGAGGGCTCCACTGAAGCTTTCTTT; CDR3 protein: CASSSLGEGSTEAFF
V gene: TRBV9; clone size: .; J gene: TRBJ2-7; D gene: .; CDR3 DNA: TGTGCCAGCAGCGTAGCCCCTTCGGGCTACGAGCAGTACTTC; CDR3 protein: CASSVAPSGYEQYF
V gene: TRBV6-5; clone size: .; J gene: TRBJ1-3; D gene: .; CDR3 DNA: TGTGCCAGCGGGAGAGGGGGTCGCGGAAACACCATATATTTT; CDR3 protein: CASGRGGRGNTIYF
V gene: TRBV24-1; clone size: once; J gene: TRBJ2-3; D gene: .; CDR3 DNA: TGTGCCACCAGTGATCCTGGCGTGGGCGATACGCAGTATTTT; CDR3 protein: CATSDPGVGDTQYF
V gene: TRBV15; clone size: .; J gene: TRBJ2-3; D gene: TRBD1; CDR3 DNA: TGTGCCACCAGCAGAGATAAGGGGGCCATGGATACGCAGTATTTT; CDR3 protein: CATSRDKGAMDTQYF
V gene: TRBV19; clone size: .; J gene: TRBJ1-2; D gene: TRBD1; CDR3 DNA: TGTGCCAGTAGTAGCAACAGGGGATCTATTAACTCCGACTATGGCTACACCTTC; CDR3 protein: CASSSNRGSINSDYGYTF
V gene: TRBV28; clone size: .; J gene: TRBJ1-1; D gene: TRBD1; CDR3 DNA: TGTGCCAGCAGTCGCCTCGCGACAGGGGCTGAAGCTTTCTTT; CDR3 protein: CASSRLATGAEAFF
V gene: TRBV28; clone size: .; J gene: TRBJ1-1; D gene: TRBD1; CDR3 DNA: TGTGCCAGCAGTTTGAGGCAGGGGGCGATTTGGAACACTGAAGCTTTCTTT; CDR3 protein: CASSLRQGAIWNTEAFF
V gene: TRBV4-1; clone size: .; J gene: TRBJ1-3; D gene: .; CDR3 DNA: TGCGCCAGCAGCCAAGGAAGGGGGAGAACTGGAAACACCATATATTTT; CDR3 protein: CASSQGRGRTGNTIYF
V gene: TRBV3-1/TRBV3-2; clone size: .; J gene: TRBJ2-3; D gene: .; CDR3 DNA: TGTGCCAGCAGCCAAGATGTGAGGCAGGGCAGAGATACGCAGTATTTT; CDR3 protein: CASSQDVRQGRDTQYF
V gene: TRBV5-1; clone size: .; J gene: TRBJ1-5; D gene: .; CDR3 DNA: TGCGCCAGCAGCCCCCGGGGGGCACCCAATCAGCCCCAGCATTTT; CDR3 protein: CASSPRGAPNQPQHF
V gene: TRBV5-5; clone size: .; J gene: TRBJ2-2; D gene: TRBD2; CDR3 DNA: TGTGCCAGCAGCCATCTCCAACTAGCGGGGGGGCATCGGACCGGGGAGCTGTTTTTT; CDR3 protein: CASSHLQLAGGHRTGELFF
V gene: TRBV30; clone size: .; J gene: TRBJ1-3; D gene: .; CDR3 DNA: TGTGCCTGGAGTAACTTGCCTGGAAACACCATATATTTT; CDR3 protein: CAWSNLPGNTIYF
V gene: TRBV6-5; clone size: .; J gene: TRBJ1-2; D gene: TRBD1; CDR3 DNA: TGTGCCAGCAGTAGGGACAGGGGGCGCGGGTATGGCTACACCTTC; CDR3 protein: CASSRDRGRGYGYTF
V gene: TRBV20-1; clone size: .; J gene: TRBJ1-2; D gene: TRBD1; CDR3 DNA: TGCAGTGCTAGTGCGACAGGGGGCGCAGAAGGCTACACCTTC; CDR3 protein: CSASATGGAEGYTF
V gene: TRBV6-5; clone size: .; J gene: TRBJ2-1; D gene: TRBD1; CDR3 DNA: TGTGCCAGCAGTTACTCACAGGGGTTTGAGCAGTTCTTC; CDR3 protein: CASSYSQGFEQFF
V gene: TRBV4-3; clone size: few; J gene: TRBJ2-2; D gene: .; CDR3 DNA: TGCGCCAGCAGCCAAGAAGTGGGCCGAAACACCGGGGAGCTGTTTTTT; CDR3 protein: CASSQEVGRNTGELFF
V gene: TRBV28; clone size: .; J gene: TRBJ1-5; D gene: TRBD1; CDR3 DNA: TGTGCCAGCAGAAAAGGGACAGGGAATCAGCCCCAGCATTTT; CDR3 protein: CASRKGTGNQPQHF
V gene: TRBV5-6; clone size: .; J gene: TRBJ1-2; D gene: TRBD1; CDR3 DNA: TGTGCCAGCAGCTGGGACAGGAGATATGGCTACACCTTC; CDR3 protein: CASSWDRRYGYTF
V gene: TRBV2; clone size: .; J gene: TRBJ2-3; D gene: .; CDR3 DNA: TGTGCCAGCAGTGAAGGAAGGGGTACAGATACGCAGTATTTT; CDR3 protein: CASSEGRGTDTQYF
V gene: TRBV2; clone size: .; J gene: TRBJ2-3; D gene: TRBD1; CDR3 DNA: TGTGCCAGCAGTGCGGACAGGGGGTCGGATACGCAGTATTTT; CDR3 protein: CASSADRGSDTQYF
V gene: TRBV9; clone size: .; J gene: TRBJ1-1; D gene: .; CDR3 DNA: TGTGCCAGCAGCTTTACGACGGAGAGCACTGAAGCTTTCTTT; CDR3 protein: CASSFTTESTEAFF
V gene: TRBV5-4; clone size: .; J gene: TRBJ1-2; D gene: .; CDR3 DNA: TGTGCCAGCAGCGGAGGACAGCCTAACTATGGCTACACCTTC; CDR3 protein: CASSGGQPNYGYTF
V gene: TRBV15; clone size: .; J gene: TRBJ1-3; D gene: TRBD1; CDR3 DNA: TGTGCCACCAGCAGAGACAGGGGGCCCGCTGGAAACACCATATATTTT; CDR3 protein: CATSRDRGPAGNTIYF